These 23 T cell receptor beta chains were sequenced from one sample in a study of blood T cells in healthy people across ages. The second PCR ran roughly 7 to 11 cycles with a sample-barcoded 5' primer and J-beta primers. TCRdb ran MiXCR on the 5' RACE reads and lists one entry per CDR3 protein. The top ten hold roughly 7.7% of the sample, which has about 1.5 million distinct CDR3 sequences, 40% to 50% seen once. The sequenced sample consisted of blood. All receptors come from a woman between 18 and 29 years old in good health.

The genes are TRBV5-1 and TRBJ2-1, with D perhaps matching TRBD1 (5 bases). The CDR3 totals 18 residues. Per the germline V gene, CDR1 is SGHRS and CDR2 is YFSETQ. With 0 bases removed from V and 10 bases from J, the gap between germline ends came to 26 bases. The CDR3 loop is CASSLAAGGALGIQEQFF. DNA of the CDR3: TGCGCCAGCAGCTTGGCTGCAGGTGGGGCCTTAGGCATACAAGAGCAGTTCTTC.

V usage is TRBV20-1 and J usage is TRBJ2-7; 9 nucleotides agree with TRBD2. After removal of 4 bases from V and 7 bases from J, the junction contained 8 bases not matched to a gene. The CDR3 sequence is 13 residues long. The germline V gene encodes CDR1 DFQATT and CDR2 SNEGSKA (reference sequence). CDR3 protein: CSAIEREAREQYF. DNA for the CDR3: TGCAGTGCTATAGAGCGGGAGGCGCGGGAGCAGTACTTC.

DNA for the CDR3: TGTGCCAGCAGCTTAACAGAAGGGGAGAATCAGCCCCAGCATTTT. This sequence encodes CASSLTEGENQPQHF. The chain links TRBV7-2 to TRBJ1-5; D perhaps matches TRBD1 (5 bases). V was trimmed by 2 bases and J by 4 bases, leaving 12 bases between them. The CDR3 runs 15 residues. Germline CDR1 and CDR2: SGHTA and FQGNSA.

This clonotype has more than one count but fewer than ten. This chain joins TRBV10-3 and TRBJ2-5; no clear D. The length of the CDR3 is 16 residues. Germline V CDR1 and CDR2: ENHRY, SYGVKD. The germline V and J ends were trimmed by 0 bases and 5 bases, with 16 bases remaining between them. CDR3 sequence: CAISESGKRAGETQYF. The CDR3 DNA follows: TGTGCCATCAGTGAGTCCGGAAAAAGGGCCGGGGAGACCCAGTACTTC.

The J gene is TRBJ2-2, the V gene TRBV6-5; 7 bases fit TRBD2. Germline assignment: CDR1 MNHEY and CDR2 SVGAGI. Germline trimming cut 5 bases from V and 7 bases from J; bases unmatched to any gene: 4. The CDR3 contains 13 residues. For the CDR3, the DNA is TGTGCCAGCAGTCGCCCGGGAGGCGGGGAGCTGTTTTTT. Protein product: CASSRPGGGELFF.

The V gene is TRBV7-3, the J gene TRBJ2-1; D might be TRBD1 (5 bases). Deletions cut 0 bases from V and 8 bases from J, with 11 bases between. Germline CDR1 is SGHTA and CDR2 is FQGTGA. The CDR3 totals 14 residues. The CDR3 reads CASSLTGAMDEQFF. As DNA, the CDR3 is TGTGCCAGCAGCTTAACAGGGGCAATGGATGAGCAGTTCTTC.

This rearrangement joins TRBV24-1 to TRBJ2-1; D is undetermined. CDR3 size: 19 residues. V lost 3 bases, J lost 6 bases, and 26 bases lay in between. From germline, CDR1 is KGHDR and CDR2 SFDVKD. CDR3 coding DNA: TGTGCCACCAGTGATCCCGCGGCGAGGACGGCAGAAGGTCTCAATGAGCAGTTCTTC. It yields the protein CATSDPAARTAEGLNEQFF.

The chain uses TRBV3-1 and TRBJ2-1, with D perhaps being TRBD1 or TRBD2 (5 bases each). CDR1 and CDR2 (germline): LGHDT, YNNKEL (reference sequence). The ends were cut back, 2 bases at V and 4 bases at J, with 12 bases in the middle. The CDR3 sequence is 15 residues long. The CDR3 reads CASSQRGAGYNEQFF. The CDR3 coding sequence is TGTGCCAGCAGCCAACGAGGGGCAGGATACAATGAGCAGTTCTTC.

This clonotype occurred many times. V usage is TRBV6-6 and J usage is TRBJ2-3, with D unresolved. The CDR3 is 13 amino acids. V was cut by 0 bases and J by 4 bases, with 5 bases left in between. Germline-derived CDR1 and CDR2 are MNHNY and SVGAGI (reference sequence). The CDR3 region is CASSYSSPDTQYF. Here the CDR3 DNA reads TGTGCCAGCAGTTACTCTAGTCCAGATACGCAGTATTTT.

This chain links TRBV7-2 with TRBJ2-7, with D perhaps being TRBD1 or TRBD2 (6 bases each). The germline V and J ends were trimmed by 6 bases and 3 bases, with 9 bases remaining between them. The germline CDR1 and CDR2 sequences are SGHTA and FQGNSA. The CDR3 spans 12 residues. CDR3 DNA sequence: TGTGCCAGCAGGGGGGGCTTCTACGAGCAGTACTTC. It yields the protein CASRGGFYEQYF.

This rearrangement joins TRBV6-5 to TRBJ2-1; D is ambiguous. From germline, CDR1 is MNHEY and CDR2 SVGAGI. The V end was cut by 6 bases, the J end by 7 bases, with 16 bases between. This CDR3 is 14 amino acids long. The CDR3 sequence is CASSPVSWLNEQFF. Written as DNA, the CDR3 is TGTGCCAGCAGCCCCGTCAGTTGGCTAAATGAGCAGTTCTTC.

This clonotype was seen a handful of times. A clone one base away is much larger, so this may be a read error. The V and J genes are TRBV11-2 and TRBJ2-1; no reliable D call. In germline, CDR1 is SGHAT, CDR2 FQNNGV. This CDR3 spans 14 amino acids. The V end lost 1 base, the J end lost 0 bases, and 4 bases lay between the germline ends. The DNA of the CDR3 is TGTGCCAGCAGCTTAGTGAACTCCTACAATGAGCAGTTCTTC. This translates into CASSLVNSYNEQFF.

This clonotype was seen a few times. The chain employs TRBV6-1 and TRBJ1-2; weak D call: TRBD1 (6 bases). Germline V gives CDR1 MNHNS, CDR2 SASEGT. Trimming removed 1 base at V and 2 bases at J, with 11 bases between. The CDR3 is 15 residues long. CDR3 sequence: CASSEVGTLNYGYTF. The CDR3 region has the DNA TGTGCCAGCAGTGAAGTGGGGACACTGAACTATGGCTACACCTTC.

This chain uses TRBV2 with TRBJ1-2; TRBD1 is a possible D gene (5 bases). CDR3 size: 13 residues. Germline V gives CDR1 SNHLY, CDR2 FYNNEI. V lost 2 bases and J lost 5, with 9 bases in between. The CDR3 loop reads CASSESRGYGYTF. CDR3 coding DNA: TGTGCCAGCAGTGAAAGTCGGGGGTATGGCTACACCTTC.

The V gene is TRBV4-2, the J gene TRBJ2-3; D is unresolved. CDR1 LGHNA and CDR2 YNFKEQ come from the germline V gene. Trimming pared 4 bases from V and 0 bases from J, leaving 14 bases between. The CDR3 contains 16 residues. The CDR3 nucleotides are TGTGCCAGCAGCCCCCGGACCCCTATTAGCACAGATACGCAGTATTTT. Residues: CASSPRTPISTDTQYF.

The gene calls are TRBV20-1 and TRBJ2-7; D possibly uses TRBD1 or TRBD2 (5 bases each). The CDR3 consists of 16 residues. The germline CDR1 and CDR2 sequences are DFQATT and SNEGSKA (reference sequence). The ends were cut back, 0 bases at V and 2 bases at J, with 17 bases in the middle. The CDR3 DNA reads as TGCAGTGCTAGAGAAGAGGTAGGGACCAAGACCTACGAGCAGTACTTC. This gives the protein CSAREEVGTKTYEQYF.

This clonotype was seen more than once but under ten times. The J gene is TRBJ2-3, the V gene TRBV3-1, with 7 bases aligning to TRBD2. CDR3 size: 17 residues. The germline V gene encodes CDR1 LGHDT and CDR2 YNNKEL (reference sequence). V was clipped by 4 bases and J by 1 base; unmatched bases: 11. The CDR3 DNA sequence: TGTGCCAGCAGCCCGGGGGACTATACAAGACGCACAGATACGCAGTATTTT. It translates to CASSPGDYTRRTDTQYF.

CDR3 loop: CASSLRDREENTQYF. The CDR3 region has the DNA TGTGCCAGCAGCCTTCGGGACAGGGAAGAAAATACGCAGTATTTT. The gene calls are TRBV3-1 and TRBJ2-3; 9 bases agree with TRBD1. The V gene's germline CDR1 is LGHDT and CDR2 YNNKEL (reference sequence). The CDR3 has 15 residues. V trimming: 4 bases; J trimming: 7 bases; junction bases outside the gene matches: 9.

This sequence joins TRBV20-1 and TRBJ2-5; 7 bases are a match to TRBD2. Germline CDR1 and CDR2: DFQATT and SNEGSKA (reference sequence). The J segment lost 11 bases and the V segment lost 3 bases, leaving 21 bases of the junction unmatched. The CDR3 consists of 16 residues. CDR3 amino acids: CSARGRGRSGINEQYF. DNA for the CDR3: TGCAGTGCTAGGGGGAGGGGACGGAGCGGGATCAATGAGCAGTACTTC.

The V gene is TRBV7-2, the J gene TRBJ2-7, with 9 positions matching TRBD2. CDR3 length equals 16 residues. In germline, CDR1 is SGHTA, CDR2 FQGNSA. V trimming: 4 bases; J trimming: 7 bases; junction bases outside the gene matches: 14. Here the CDR3 reads CASSSRVLAGLNEQYF. CDR3 nucleotides: TGTGCCAGCAGCTCTAGAGTGCTAGCGGGGCTGAATGAGCAGTACTTC.

This clonotype was seen only a few times. The genes are TRBV7-9 and TRBJ2-5; TRBD2 is a possible D gene (5 bases). The CDR3 extends over 11 amino acids. The germline gives CDR1 SEHNR, CDR2 FQNEAQ (reference sequence). The germline V and J ends were trimmed by 7 bases and 5 bases, with 8 bases remaining between them. CDR3 amino acids: CASMRGETQYF. The CDR3 DNA reads TGTGCCAGCATGAGAGGGGAGACCCAGTACTTC.

The rearrangement links TRBV6-5 to TRBJ2-1; TRBD2 matches 10 bases. Germline assignment: CDR1 MNHEY and CDR2 SVGAGI. J gave up 5 bases and V 2 bases, and 12 bases lay outside the gene matches. The CDR3 has 18 residues. CDR3 region: CASSYPWESGRGHNEQFF. As DNA, the CDR3 is TGTGCCAGCAGTTACCCATGGGAAAGCGGGAGGGGCCACAATGAGCAGTTCTTC.

This clonotype has a count of ten or more. The chain recombines TRBV11-2 with TRBJ2-1; D remains unclear. The V and J ends lost 1 base and 0 bases respectively, with 7 bases between them. The CDR3 is made up of 15 amino acids. CDR1 and CDR2 (germline): SGHAT, FQNNGV. The CDR3 is CASSLGLSSYNEQFF. The CDR3 bases are TGTGCCAGCAGCTTAGGGTTGAGCTCCTACAATGAGCAGTTCTTC.